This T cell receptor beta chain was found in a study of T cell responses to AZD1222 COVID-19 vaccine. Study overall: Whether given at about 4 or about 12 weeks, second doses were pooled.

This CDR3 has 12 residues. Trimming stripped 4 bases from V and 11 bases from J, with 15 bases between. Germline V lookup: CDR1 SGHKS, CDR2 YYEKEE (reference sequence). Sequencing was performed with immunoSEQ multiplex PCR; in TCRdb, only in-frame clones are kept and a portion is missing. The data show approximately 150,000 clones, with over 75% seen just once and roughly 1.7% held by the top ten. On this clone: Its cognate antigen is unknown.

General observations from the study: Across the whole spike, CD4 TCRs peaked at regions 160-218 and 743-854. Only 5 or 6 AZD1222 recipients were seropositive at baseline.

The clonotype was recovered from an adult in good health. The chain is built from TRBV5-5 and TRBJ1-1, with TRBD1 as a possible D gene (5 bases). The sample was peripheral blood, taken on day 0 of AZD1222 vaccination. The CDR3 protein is CASSGGYQRAFF. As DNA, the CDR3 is TGTGCCAGCAGCGGGGGTTACCAGCGGGCTTTCTTT.